This T cell receptor (beta chain) was sequenced for a study of blood T cells in healthy people across ages. Alongside a J-beta primer mix, a sample-barcoded 5' primer served in a second PCR lasting roughly 7 to 11 cycles. TCRdb called the 5' RACE reads again in MiXCR, with one record for every CDR3 protein. The sample has roughly 700,000 distinct CDR3 sequences, roughly 25% seen once; the top ten hold 9.4%. This clonotype turned up a few times. In germline, CDR1 is MDHEN, CDR2 SYDVKM. Unmatched junction bases numbered 8, after V lost 8 bases and J lost 7 bases. The CDR3 extends over 14 amino acids. The sample was also reused in another study, on T cells of mothers and their children.

The source material was blood. This TCR was recovered from a boy between 5 and 17 years old in good health. The chain joins TRBV28 to TRBJ2-4; TRBD1 agrees at 10 bases. The CDR3 nucleotides read TGTGCCAGCCAGGGACAGGGGATGCGGAACATTCAGTACTTC. It codes for CASQGQGMRNIQYF.